The 2 T cell receptor beta chains listed next were all sequenced from one sample in a study of OX40 agonist ivuxolimab in advanced cancers. The protocol was immunoSEQ multiplex PCR, while the TCRdb copy is restricted to in-frame clones and leaves out a portion. The sample consists of 60,000 to 75,000 clones, approximately 94% of them appearing once. Source: CD4+ or CD8+ T cells sorted from blood, taken in a trial of the OX40 agonist ivuxolimab. The receptors here all came from an adult with an advanced solid tumor such as melanoma, head and neck, liver or kidney cancer.

The CDR3 reads CASTAYGTSGSRYEQFF. DNA for the CDR3: TGTGCCAGCACAGCTTATGGGACTAGCGGGAGTAGATATGAGCAGTTCTTC. This chain joins TRBV13 and TRBJ2-1, with 14 nucleotides matching TRBD2. This CDR3 contains 17 residues. V lost 7 bases and J lost 8; bases outside the gene matches: 13. Germline CDR1 PRHDT, CDR2 FYEKMQ (reference sequence).

This clone was detected once. The chain couples TRBV27 to TRBJ2-1, with 8 bases aligning to TRBD2. The CDR3 length is 14 residues. Germline lookup yields CDR1 MNHEY and CDR2 SMNVEV (reference sequence). V shed 5 bases and J 3 bases; nucleotides not matched to a gene: 3. CDR3 nucleotide sequence: TGTGCCAGCAGTCCGGGAGGGGGCTACAATGAGCAGTTCTTC. This gives the protein CASSPGGGYNEQFF.